A single TCR beta chain is shown here with its context. Its target is not known. These data are taken from a study of cytomegalovirus exposure and HLA in healthy donors. General study points: In the 120 or so validation repertoires, roughly 94% of cluster scores exceeded 0, per a later analysis. Researchers catalogued some 160 TCR beta chains as cytomegalovirus-associated.

Profiled with immunoSEQ multiplex PCR; TCRdb holds only in-frame clones, not every one. The sample consists of 100,000 to 150,000 clones, 86% of them appearing once. The donors were in the approximately 120-subject validation cohort; that cohort was separate from the approximately 700-subject first cohort. Trimming removed 6 bases from V and 7 bases from J; junction bases left unmatched: 8. CDR3 length: 14 amino acids. Germline-derived CDR1 and CDR2 are LNHDA and SQIVND (reference sequence). The V call is TRBV19, the J call TRBJ1-4, with TRBD1 matching 7 bases. Material for sequencing was PBMCs. The receptor comes from a man in his late teens or twenties in good health and CMV-seronegative. CDR3 amino acids: CASSGQGGFEKLFF. The CDR3 DNA sequence: TGTGCCAGTAGCGGGCAGGGGGGATTTGAAAAACTGTTTTTT.